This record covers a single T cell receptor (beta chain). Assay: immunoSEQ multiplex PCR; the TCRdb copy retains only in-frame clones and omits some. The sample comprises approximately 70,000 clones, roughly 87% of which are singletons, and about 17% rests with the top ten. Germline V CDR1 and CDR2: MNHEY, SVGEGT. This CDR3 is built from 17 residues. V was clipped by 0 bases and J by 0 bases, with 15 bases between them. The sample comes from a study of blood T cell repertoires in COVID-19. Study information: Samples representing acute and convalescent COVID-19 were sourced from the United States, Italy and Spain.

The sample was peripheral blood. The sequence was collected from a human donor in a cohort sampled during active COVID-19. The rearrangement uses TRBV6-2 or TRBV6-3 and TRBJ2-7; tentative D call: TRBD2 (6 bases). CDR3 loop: CASSYSSWDSYSYEQYF. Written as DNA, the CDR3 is TGTGCCAGCAGTTACTCGAGTTGGGACTCCTACTCCTACGAGCAGTACTTC.